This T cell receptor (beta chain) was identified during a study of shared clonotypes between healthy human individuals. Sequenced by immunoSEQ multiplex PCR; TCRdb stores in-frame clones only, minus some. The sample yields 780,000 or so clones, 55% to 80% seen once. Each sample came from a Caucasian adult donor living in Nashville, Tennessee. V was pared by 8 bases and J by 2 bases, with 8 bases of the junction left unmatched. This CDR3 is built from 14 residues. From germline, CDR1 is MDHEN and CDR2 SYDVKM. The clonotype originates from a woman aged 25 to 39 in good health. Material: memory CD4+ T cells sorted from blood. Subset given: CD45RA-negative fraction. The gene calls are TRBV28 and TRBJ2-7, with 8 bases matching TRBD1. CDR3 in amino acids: CASHGQGPTYEQYF. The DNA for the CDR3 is TGTGCCAGCCATGGACAGGGACCTACCTACGAGCAGTACTTC.